A selection of T cell receptor beta chains follows, all from one sample in a study of shared clonotypes between healthy human individuals. Sequencing used immunoSEQ multiplex PCR; TCRdb keeps in-frame clones, though not all of them. The top ten hold 0.36% of the sample, which has some 2.4 million clones, roughly 93% seen once. The sequenced sample consisted of naive CD4+ T cells from PBMCs. These receptors were taken from a young man in good health. Some clones in this sample may be carry-over from other donors' samples. Both conserved end residues are part of each CDR3. The D gene is left open where the match is weak. Where a row states a size, it is once, few, many or the class of an expanded clone; other rows omit it.

V: TRBV30; size: NA; D: NA; J: TRBJ1-2; CDR3: CAWGRGGYTF; DNA: TGTGCCTGGGGCAGAGGAGGCTACACCTTC
V: TRBV29-1; size: NA; D: TRBD2; J: TRBJ2-5; CDR3: CSVSVGGETQYF; DNA: TGCAGCGTCTCTGTCGGGGGGGAGACCCAGTACTTC
V: TRBV7-3; size: NA; D: TRBD2; J: TRBJ2-1; CDR3: CASSDGLGVFNEQFF; DNA: TGTGCCAGCAGCGATGGACTAGGGGTATTCAATGAGCAGTTCTTC
V: TRBV5-1; size: NA; D: NA; J: TRBJ2-3; CDR3: CASSRGSNTQYF; DNA: TGCGCCAGCAGCCGAGGGAGCAATACGCAGTATTTT
V: TRBV6-5; size: NA; D: NA; J: TRBJ2-7; CDR3: CASSYSRGGPYEQYF; DNA: TGTGCCAGCAGTTACTCAAGGGGGGGTCCCTACGAGCAGTACTTC
V: TRBV20-1; size: NA; D: NA; J: TRBJ1-2; CDR3: CSARDSYGYTF; DNA: TGCAGTGCTAGAGACAGCTATGGCTACACCTTC
V: TRBV7-8; size: NA; D: NA; J: TRBJ1-1; CDR3: CASSLHNRNTEAFF; DNA: TGTGCCAGCAGCTTGCATAACAGAAACACTGAAGCTTTCTTT
V: TRBV4-1; size: NA; D: TRBD2; J: TRBJ2-5; CDR3: CASSRVGLAGVQETQYF; DNA: TGCGCCAGCAGCCGGGTGGGACTAGCGGGAGTCCAAGAGACCCAGTACTTC
V: TRBV5-5; size: once; D: NA; J: TRBJ2-7; CDR3: CASSLDHSYEQYF; DNA: TGTGCCAGCAGCTTGGACCACTCCTACGAGCAGTACTTC
V: TRBV30; size: NA; D: NA; J: TRBJ1-3; CDR3: CAWSVEDRDSTWSGNTIYF; DNA: TGTGCCTGGAGTGTAGAAGATCGGGACTCAACATGGTCCGGAAACACCATATATTTT
V: TRBV9; size: once; D: NA; J: TRBJ2-3; CDR3: CASRTLGHPDTQYF; DNA: TGTGCCAGCAGGACCCTCGGGCACCCAGATACGCAGTATTTT
V: TRBV6-4; size: NA; D: TRBD1; J: TRBJ2-3; CDR3: CASSETGTTDTQYF; DNA: TGTGCCAGCAGCGAGACAGGGACCACAGATACGCAGTATTTT
V: TRBV15; size: NA; D: TRBD2; J: TRBJ2-7; CDR3: CATSRDRLAGGSYEQYF; DNA: TGTGCCACCAGCAGAGATCGGCTAGCGGGAGGTTCCTACGAGCAGTACTTC
V: TRBV5-1; size: NA; D: NA; J: TRBJ2-3; CDR3: CASSIVLATPDTQYF; DNA: TGCGCCAGCAGTATTGTTCTAGCTACACCAGATACGCAGTATTTT
V: TRBV4-1; size: NA; D: TRBD1; J: TRBJ1-2; CDR3: CASSQGPQGAFYGYTF; DNA: TGCGCCAGCAGCCAAGGGCCACAGGGGGCTTTCTATGGCTACACCTTC
V: TRBV7-9; size: NA; D: NA; J: TRBJ2-5; CDR3: CASSLLSAPQETQYF; DNA: TGTGCCAGCAGCTTATTGTCGGCGCCCCAAGAGACCCAGTACTTC
V: TRBV7-9; size: NA; D: TRBD1; J: TRBJ2-2; CDR3: CASSFSTGGADTGELFF; DNA: TGTGCCAGCAGCTTTTCAACAGGGGGCGCTGACACCGGGGAGCTGTTTTTT
V: TRBV29-1; size: NA; D: NA; J: TRBJ2-7; CDR3: CSVAYWTRSHYEQYF; DNA: TGCAGCGTAGCCTATTGGACTCGGTCGCACTACGAGCAGTACTTC
V: TRBV4-1; size: once; D: NA; J: TRBJ2-5; CDR3: CASSQEGSRWKETQYF; DNA: TGCGCCAGCAGCCAAGAAGGCTCACGGTGGAAAGAGACCCAGTACTTC
V: TRBV27; size: NA; D: NA; J: TRBJ1-2; CDR3: CASRKKRTQGSYGYTF; DNA: TGTGCCAGCAGAAAAAAACGAACCCAGGGGAGCTATGGCTACACCTTC
V: TRBV18; size: NA; D: TRBD1; J: TRBJ2-7; CDR3: CASSPGQGVSYEQYF; DNA: TGTGCCAGCTCACCCGGACAGGGGGTGTCCTACGAGCAGTACTTC
V: TRBV4-1; size: NA; D: NA; J: TRBJ2-5; CDR3: CASSQDGGGTGETQYF; DNA: TGCGCCAGCAGCCAAGATGGCGGTGGAACGGGGGAGACCCAGTACTTC
V: TRBV5-1; size: NA; D: NA; J: TRBJ2-3; CDR3: CASSLKVAGSTDTQYF; DNA: TGCGCCAGCAGCTTGAAAGTGGCAGGTTCCACAGATACGCAGTATTTT
V: TRBV15; size: NA; D: TRBD2; J: TRBJ2-7; CDR3: CATSRGGREAVREQYF; DNA: TGTGCCACCAGCAGAGGGGGGCGGGAGGCTGTTCGCGAGCAGTACTTC
V: TRBV11-2; size: NA; D: NA; J: TRBJ2-7; CDR3: CASSSGWGHGAYEQYF; DNA: TGTGCCAGCAGCTCCGGGTGGGGGCACGGGGCCTACGAGCAGTACTTC
V: TRBV29-1; size: once; D: NA; J: TRBJ2-6; CDR3: CSVAGTGANVLTF; DNA: TGCAGCGTTGCAGGGACCGGGGCCAACGTCCTGACTTTC
V: TRBV9; size: once; D: NA; J: TRBJ1-3; CDR3: CASTPGGLAGNTIYF; DNA: TGTGCCAGCACCCCCGGGGGGCTAGCTGGAAACACCATATATTTT